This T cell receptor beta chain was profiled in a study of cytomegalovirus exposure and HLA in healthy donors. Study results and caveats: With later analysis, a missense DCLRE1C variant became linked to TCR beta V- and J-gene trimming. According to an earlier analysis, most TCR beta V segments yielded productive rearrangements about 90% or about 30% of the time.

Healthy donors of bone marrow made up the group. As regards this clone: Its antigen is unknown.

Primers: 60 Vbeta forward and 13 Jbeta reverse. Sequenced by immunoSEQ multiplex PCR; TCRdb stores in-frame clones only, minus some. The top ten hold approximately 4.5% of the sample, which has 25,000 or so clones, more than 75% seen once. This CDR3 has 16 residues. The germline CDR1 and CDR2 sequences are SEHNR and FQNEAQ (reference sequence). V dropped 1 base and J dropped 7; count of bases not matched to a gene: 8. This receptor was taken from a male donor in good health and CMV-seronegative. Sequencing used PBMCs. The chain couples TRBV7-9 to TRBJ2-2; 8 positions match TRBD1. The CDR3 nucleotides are TGTGCCAGCAGCTTAGACTCGGACAGGGAAATCGGGGAGCTGTTTTTT. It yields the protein CASSLDSDREIGELFF.